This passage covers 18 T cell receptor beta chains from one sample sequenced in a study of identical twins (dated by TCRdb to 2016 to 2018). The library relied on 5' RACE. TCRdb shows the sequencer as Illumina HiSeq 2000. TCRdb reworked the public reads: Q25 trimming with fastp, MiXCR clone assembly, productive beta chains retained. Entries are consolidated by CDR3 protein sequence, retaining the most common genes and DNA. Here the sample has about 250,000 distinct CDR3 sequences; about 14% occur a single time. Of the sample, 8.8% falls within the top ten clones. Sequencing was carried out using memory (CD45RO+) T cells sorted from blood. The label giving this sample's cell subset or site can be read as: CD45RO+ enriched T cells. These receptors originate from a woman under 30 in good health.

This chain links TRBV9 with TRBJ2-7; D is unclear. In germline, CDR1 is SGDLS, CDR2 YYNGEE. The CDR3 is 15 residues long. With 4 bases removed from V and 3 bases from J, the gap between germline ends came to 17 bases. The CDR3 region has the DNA TGTGCCAGCAGCCCTCTAGGAGTGTGGGGCTACGAGCAGTACTTC. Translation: CASSPLGVWGYEQYF. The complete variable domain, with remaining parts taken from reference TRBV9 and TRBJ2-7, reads DSGVTQTPKHLITATGQRVTLRCSPRSGDLSVYWYQQSLDQGLQFLIQYYNGEERAKGNILERFSAQQFPDLHSELNLSSLELGDSALYFCASSPLGVWGYEQYFGPGTRLTVT.

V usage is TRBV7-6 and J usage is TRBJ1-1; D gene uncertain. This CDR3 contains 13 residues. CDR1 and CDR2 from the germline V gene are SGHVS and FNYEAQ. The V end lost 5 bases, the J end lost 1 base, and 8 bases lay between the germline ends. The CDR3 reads CASSAQRNTEAFF. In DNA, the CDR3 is TGTGCCAGCAGCGCCCAGAGGAACACTGAAGCTTTCTTT.

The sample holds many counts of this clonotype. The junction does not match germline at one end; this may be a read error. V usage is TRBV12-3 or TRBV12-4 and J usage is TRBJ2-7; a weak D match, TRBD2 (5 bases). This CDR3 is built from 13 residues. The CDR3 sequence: CASSLLASSEQYF. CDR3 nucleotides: TGTGCCAGCAGTTTGCTAGCTTCCTCCGAGCAGTACTTC.

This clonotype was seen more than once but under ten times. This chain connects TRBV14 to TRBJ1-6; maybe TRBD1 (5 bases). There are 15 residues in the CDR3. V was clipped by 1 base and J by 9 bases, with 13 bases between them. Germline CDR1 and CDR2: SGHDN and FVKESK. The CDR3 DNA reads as TGTGCCAGCAGCCAAGGGGGTAGGGGAAGTTCACCCCTCCACTTT. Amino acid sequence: CASSQGGRGSSPLHF.

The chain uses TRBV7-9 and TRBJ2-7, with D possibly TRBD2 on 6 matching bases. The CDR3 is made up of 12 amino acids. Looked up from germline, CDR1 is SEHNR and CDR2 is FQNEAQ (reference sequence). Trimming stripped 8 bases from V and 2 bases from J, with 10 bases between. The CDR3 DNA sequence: TGTGCCAGCGGGACTCTCACCTACGAGCAGTACTTC. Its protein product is CASGTLTYEQYF.

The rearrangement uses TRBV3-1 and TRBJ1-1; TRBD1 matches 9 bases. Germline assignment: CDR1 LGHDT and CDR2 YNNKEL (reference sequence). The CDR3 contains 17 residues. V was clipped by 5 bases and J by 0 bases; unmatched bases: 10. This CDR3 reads CASSTGTGRRMNTEAFF. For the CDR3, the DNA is TGTGCCAGCAGCACCGGGACAGGGAGGCGAATGAACACTGAAGCTTTCTTT.

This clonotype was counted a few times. The chain's CDR3 is CASRIGTSTGELFF. The CDR3 coding sequence is TGTGCCAGCAGGATCGGGACTTCCACCGGGGAGCTGTTTTTT. The chain employs TRBV6-2 or TRBV6-3 and TRBJ2-2, with D maybe TRBD2 (6 bases). Trimming left V 6 bases short and J 4 bases short, with 12 bases between. The germline gives CDR1 MNHEY, CDR2 SVGEGT. This CDR3 contains 14 residues.

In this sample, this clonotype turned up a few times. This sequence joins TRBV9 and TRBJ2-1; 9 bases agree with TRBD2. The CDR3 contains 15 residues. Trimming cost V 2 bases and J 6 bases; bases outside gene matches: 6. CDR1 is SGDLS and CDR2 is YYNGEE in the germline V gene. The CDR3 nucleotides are TGTGCCAGCAGCGTTCTGGGCGGGGGGGCCAATGAGCAGTTCTTC. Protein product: CASSVLGGGANEQFF.

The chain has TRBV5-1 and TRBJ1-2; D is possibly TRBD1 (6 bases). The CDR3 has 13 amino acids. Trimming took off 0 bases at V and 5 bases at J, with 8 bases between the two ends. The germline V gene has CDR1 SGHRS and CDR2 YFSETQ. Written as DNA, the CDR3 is TGCGCCAGCAGCTTGGGGACAGAGTATGGCTACACCTTC. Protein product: CASSLGTEYGYTF.

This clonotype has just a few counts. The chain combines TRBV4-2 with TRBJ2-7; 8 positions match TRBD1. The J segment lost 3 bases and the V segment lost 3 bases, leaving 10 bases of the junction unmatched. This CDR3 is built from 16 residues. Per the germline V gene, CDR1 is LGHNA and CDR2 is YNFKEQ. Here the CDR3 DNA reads TGTGCCAGCAGCCACGCTGGGGGACAGGATAACTACGAGCAGTACTTC. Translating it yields CASSHAGGQDNYEQYF.

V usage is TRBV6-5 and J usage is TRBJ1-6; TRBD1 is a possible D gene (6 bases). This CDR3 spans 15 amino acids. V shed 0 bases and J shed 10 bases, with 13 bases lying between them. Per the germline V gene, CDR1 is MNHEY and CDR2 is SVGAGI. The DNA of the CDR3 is TGTGCCAGCAGTTACTCACAGGGAAGTGGGTCACCCCTCCACTTT. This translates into CASSYSQGSGSPLHF.

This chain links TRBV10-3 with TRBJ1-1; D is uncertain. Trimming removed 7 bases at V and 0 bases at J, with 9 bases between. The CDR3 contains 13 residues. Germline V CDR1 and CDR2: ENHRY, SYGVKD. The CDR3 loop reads CAIKGQLNTEAFF. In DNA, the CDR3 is TGTGCCATCAAGGGTCAGCTGAACACTGAAGCTTTCTTT.

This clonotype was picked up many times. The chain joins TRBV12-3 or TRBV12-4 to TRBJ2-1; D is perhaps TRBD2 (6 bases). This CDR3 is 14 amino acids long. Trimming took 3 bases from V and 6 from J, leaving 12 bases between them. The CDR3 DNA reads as TGTGCCAGCAGTTTTGTTTCCGGGGGCAATGAGCAGTTCTTC. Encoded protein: CASSFVSGGNEQFF.

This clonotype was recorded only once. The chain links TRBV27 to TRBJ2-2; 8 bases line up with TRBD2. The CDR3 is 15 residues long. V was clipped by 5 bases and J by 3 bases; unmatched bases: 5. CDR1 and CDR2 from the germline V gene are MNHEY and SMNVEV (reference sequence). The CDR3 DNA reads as TGTGCCAGCAGTGGACGGACTAGCTACACCGGGGAGCTGTTTTTT. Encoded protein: CASSGRTSYTGELFF.

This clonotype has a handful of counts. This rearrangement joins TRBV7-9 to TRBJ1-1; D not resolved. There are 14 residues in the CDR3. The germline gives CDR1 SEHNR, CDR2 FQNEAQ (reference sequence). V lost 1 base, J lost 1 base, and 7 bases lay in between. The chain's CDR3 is CASSLDTKNTEAFF. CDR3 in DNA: TGTGCCAGCAGCTTAGACACGAAGAACACTGAAGCTTTCTTT.

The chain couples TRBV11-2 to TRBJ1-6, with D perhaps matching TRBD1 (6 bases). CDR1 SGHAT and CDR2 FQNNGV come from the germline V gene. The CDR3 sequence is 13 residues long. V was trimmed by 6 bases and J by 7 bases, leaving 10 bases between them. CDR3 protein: CASSSQGNSPLHF. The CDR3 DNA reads TGTGCCAGCAGTTCACAGGGAAATTCACCCCTCCACTTT. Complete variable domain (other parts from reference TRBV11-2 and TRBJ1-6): EAGVAQSPRYKIIEKRQSVAFWCNPISGHATLYWYQQILGQGPKLLIQFQNNGVVDDSQLPKDRFSAERLKGVDSTLKIQPAKLEDSAVYLCASSSQGNSPLHFGNGTRLTVT.

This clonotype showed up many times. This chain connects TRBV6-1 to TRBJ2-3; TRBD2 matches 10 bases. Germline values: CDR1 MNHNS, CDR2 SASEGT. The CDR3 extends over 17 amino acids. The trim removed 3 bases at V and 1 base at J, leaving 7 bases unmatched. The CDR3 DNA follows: TGTGCCAGCAGTGAGAGGTCTAGCGGGGGTCGCACAGATACGCAGTATTTT. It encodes CASSERSSGGRTDTQYF.

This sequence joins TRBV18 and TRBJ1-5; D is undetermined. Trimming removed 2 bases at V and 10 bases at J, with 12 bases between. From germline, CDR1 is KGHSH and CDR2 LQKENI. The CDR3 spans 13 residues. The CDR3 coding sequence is TGTGCCAGCTCACCAGGGAAGAGGGAACCCCAGCATTTT. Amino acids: CASSPGKREPQHF.